Presented here are 5 T cell receptor beta chains from one specimen sequenced in a study of blood T cell repertoires in COVID-19. TCRdb's table, derived via immunoSEQ multiplex PCR, lists solely in-frame clones and lacks some. The sample includes about 200,000 clones, about 86% of them seen just once. The specimen sequenced was PBMCs or T cells enriched from blood (not recorded which). Receptors originate from a middle-aged man who had recovered from COVID-19.

The genes are TRBV4-1 and TRBJ2-7, with D tentatively TRBD1 (6 bases). The CDR3 covers 14 residues. The germline gives CDR1 MGHRA, CDR2 YSYEKL. V was trimmed by 5 bases and J by 0 bases, leaving 11 bases between them. The CDR3 coding sequence is TGCGCCAGCAGCGAAGGGACATACTCCTACGAGCAGTACTTC. Translated: CASSEGTYSYEQYF.

Note on this clone: The conserved closing phenylalanine or tryptophan is absent in this CDR3, likely reflecting a read error. The chain combines TRBV18 with TRBJ1-1; 11 nucleotides match TRBD1. V gave up 8 bases and J gave up 0 bases; unmatched junction bases: 8. The CDR3 length is 16 residues. The V gene's germline CDR1 is KGHSH and CDR2 LQKENI. CDR3 bases: TGTGCCAGCACGGGACAGGGGGTGAGGGTGAACACTGAAGCTTTCTCT. It encodes CASTGQGVRVNTEAFS.

The chain couples TRBV2 to TRBJ1-3; 7 nucleotides match TRBD1. Germline assignment: CDR1 SNHLY and CDR2 FYNNEI. V lost 4 bases and J lost 3; bases outside the gene matches: 9. The CDR3 contains 16 residues. The CDR3 sequence: CASSGQGPYSGNTIYF. CDR3 nucleotides: TGTGCCAGCAGTGGACAGGGTCCGTATAGTGGAAACACCATATATTTT.

This clone was seen only once. V and J are TRBV2 and TRBJ1-5; D not resolved. Trimming cost V 7 bases and J 2 bases, with 9 bases left between them. The CDR3 runs 13 residues. CDR1 is SNHLY, CDR2 FYNNEI, per germline. CDR3 amino acids: CASNFGRNQPQHF. The CDR3 bases are TGTGCCAGCAACTTTGGTCGCAATCAGCCCCAGCATTTT. Based on the CDR3 plus reference TRBV2 and TRBJ1-5, the full variable domain is EPEVTQTPSHQVTQMGQEVILRCVPISNHLYFYWYRQILGQKVEFLVSFYNNEISEKSEIFDDQFSVERPDGSNFTLKIRSTKLEDSAMYFCASNFGRNQPQHFGDGTRLSIL.

This chain joins TRBV19 and TRBJ1-6, with D unclear. The V and J ends lost 6 bases and 7 bases respectively, with 10 bases between them. The CDR3 length is 13 residues. Germline V gene sequence: CDR1 LNHDA, CDR2 SQIVND (reference sequence). CDR3 sequence (DNA): TGTGCCAGTAGAGACACAGAGAATTCACCCCTCCACTTT. Protein sequence: CASRDTENSPLHF.